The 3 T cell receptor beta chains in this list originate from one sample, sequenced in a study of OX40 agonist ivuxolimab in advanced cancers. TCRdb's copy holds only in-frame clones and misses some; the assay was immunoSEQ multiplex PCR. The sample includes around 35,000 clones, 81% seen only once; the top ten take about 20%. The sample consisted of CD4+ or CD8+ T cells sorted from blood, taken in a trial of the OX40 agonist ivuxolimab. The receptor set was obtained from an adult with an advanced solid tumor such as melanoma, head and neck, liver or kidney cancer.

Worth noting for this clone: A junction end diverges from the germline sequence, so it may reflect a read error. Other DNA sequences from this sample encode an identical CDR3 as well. CDR3 in amino acids: CASSFQRGPNNEQFF. Written as DNA, the CDR3 is TGTGCCAGCAGCTTTCAGCGGGGGCCAAACAATGAGCAATTCTTC. The genes are TRBV7-3 and TRBJ2-1, with 8 bases that match TRBD2. CDR1 and CDR2 (germline): SGHTA, FQGTGA. The length of the CDR3 is 15 residues.

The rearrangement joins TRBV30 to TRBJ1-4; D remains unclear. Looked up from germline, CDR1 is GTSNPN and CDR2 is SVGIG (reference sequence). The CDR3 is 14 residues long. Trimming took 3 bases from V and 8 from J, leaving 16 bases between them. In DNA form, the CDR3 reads TGTGCCTGGAGGCGGGGAGTTGGTGGGGAAAAACTGTTTTTT. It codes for CAWRRGVGGEKLFF.

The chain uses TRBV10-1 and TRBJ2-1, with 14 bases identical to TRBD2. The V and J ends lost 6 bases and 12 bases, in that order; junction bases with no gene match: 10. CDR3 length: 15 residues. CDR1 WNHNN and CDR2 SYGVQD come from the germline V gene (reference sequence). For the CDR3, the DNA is TGCGCCAGCAGCCCGGGACTAGCGGGGGTAACGGGGCAGTTCTTC. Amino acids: CASSPGLAGVTGQFF.